The 10 T cell receptor beta chains in this list originate from one sample, sequenced in a study of chemoradiotherapy in HPV16-positive cancers. Produced via immunoSEQ multiplex PCR; TCRdb's table is partial and in-frame only. Here the sample spans about 67,000 clones, about nine tenths being singletons. The sample was blood, taken from a patient who underwent chemoradiotherapy. All receptors derive from a human donor with HPV-associated anogenital cancer.

The rearrangement links TRBV4-2 to TRBJ2-3; 8 bases match TRBD2. Germline CDR1 and CDR2: LGHNA and YNFKEQ. Trimming cost V 0 bases and J 5 bases; bases outside gene matches: 4. The CDR3 length is 15 residues. The CDR3, as DNA: TGTGCCAGCAGCCAAGACAGCGGGAGTCAAGATACGCAGTATTTT. Protein sequence: CASSQDSGSQDTQYF.

The table lists this clone with a few counts. V and J are TRBV6-1 and TRBJ1-2; D is ambiguous. This CDR3 has 12 amino acids. Germline V CDR1 and CDR2: MNHNS, SASEGT. The V and J ends lost 7 bases and 5 bases respectively, with 11 bases between them. The CDR3 DNA reads as TGTGCCAGCATTTGGAACTCATATGGCTACACCTTC. Its translation: CASIWNSYGYTF.

The rearrangement joins TRBV19 to TRBJ2-1; 7 bases fit TRBD1. Germline lookup yields CDR1 LNHDA and CDR2 SQIVND (reference sequence). V gave up 4 bases and J gave up 1 base; unmatched junction bases: 7. CDR3 length: 16 amino acids. CDR3 region: CASSKPTGLSYNEQFF. The CDR3 coding sequence is TGTGCCAGTAGTAAACCGACAGGGTTGTCCTACAATGAGCAGTTCTTC.

The chain has TRBV12-5 and TRBJ1-1; D is perhaps TRBD1 (6 bases). CDR1 LGHNT and CDR2 FRNRAP come from the germline V gene. The V and J ends lost 2 bases and 1 base respectively, with 11 bases between them. This CDR3 has 15 amino acids. The CDR3 sequence: CASGLWGAGNTEAFF. The DNA of the CDR3 is TGTGCTAGTGGTTTGTGGGGGGCAGGGAACACTGAAGCTTTCTTT.

The J gene is TRBJ2-7, the V gene TRBV28; 8 nucleotides match TRBD2. V dropped 5 bases and J dropped 0; count of bases not matched to a gene: 12. CDR1 is MDHEN, CDR2 SYDVKM, per germline. CDR3 length: 17 amino acids. CDR3 nucleotide sequence: TGTGCCAGCAGTCGGGGAGCCGGGGGGGCAAGCTCCTACGAGCAGTACTTC. Translating it yields CASSRGAGGASSYEQYF.

The chain carries TRBV27 and TRBJ1-2, with a tentative D call TRBD1 (5 bases). CDR1 and CDR2 (germline): MNHEY, SMNVEV (reference sequence). CDR3 size: 12 residues. Trimming took 5 bases from V and 7 from J, leaving 11 bases between them. The CDR3 nucleotides read TGTGCCAGCAGTACGACAGCGGGTGGCTACACCTTC. It codes for CASSTTAGGYTF.

The chain couples TRBV6-5 to TRBJ2-5; possibly TRBD2 for D (6 bases). CDR3 size: 15 residues. Deletions cut 4 bases from V and 2 bases from J, with 14 bases between. Per the germline V gene, CDR1 is MNHEY and CDR2 is SVGAGI. The CDR3 here is CASSLQEGPQETQYF. The CDR3 coding sequence is TGTGCCAGCAGTTTACAGGAGGGCCCACAAGAGACCCAGTACTTC.

This clone was seen a handful of times. This chain links TRBV5-6 with TRBJ1-2; TRBD1 agrees at 8 bases. Germline CDR1 is SGHDT and CDR2 is YYEEEE. Trimming took 1 base from V and 0 from J; bases not matched to a gene: 5. The length of the CDR3 is 16 residues. CDR3 coding DNA: TGTGCCAGCAGCTTGCCGGGACAGGTCCCTAACTATGGCTACACCTTC. Its protein product is CASSLPGQVPNYGYTF.

The V and J genes are TRBV29-1 and TRBJ1-6, with 7 positions matching TRBD1. Trimming removed 8 bases from V and 5 bases from J; junction bases left unmatched: 12. This CDR3 contains 15 residues. In germline, CDR1 is SQVTM, CDR2 ANQGSEA. The CDR3 bases are TGCAGCCCCAAGACAGGGAGGGCCCATAATTCACCCCTCCACTTT. It translates to CSPKTGRAHNSPLHF. The full variable domain, with the rest looked up from reference TRBV29-1 and TRBJ1-6, is SAVISQKPSRDICQRGTSLTIQCQVDSQVTMMFWYRQQPGQSLTLIATANQGSEATYESGFVIDKFPISRPNLTFSTLTVSNMSPEDSSIYLCSPKTGRAHNSPLHFGNGTRLTVT.

The chain is built from TRBV6-5 and TRBJ2-6, with D unresolved. V lost 2 bases to trimming and J lost 0 bases, with 8 bases between them. This CDR3 comprises 16 residues. Per germline, CDR1 MNHEY and CDR2 SVGAGI. CDR3 loop: CASSYSAPSGANVLTF. The CDR3 bases are TGTGCCAGCAGTTACAGTGCCCCCTCTGGGGCCAACGTCCTGACTTTC.